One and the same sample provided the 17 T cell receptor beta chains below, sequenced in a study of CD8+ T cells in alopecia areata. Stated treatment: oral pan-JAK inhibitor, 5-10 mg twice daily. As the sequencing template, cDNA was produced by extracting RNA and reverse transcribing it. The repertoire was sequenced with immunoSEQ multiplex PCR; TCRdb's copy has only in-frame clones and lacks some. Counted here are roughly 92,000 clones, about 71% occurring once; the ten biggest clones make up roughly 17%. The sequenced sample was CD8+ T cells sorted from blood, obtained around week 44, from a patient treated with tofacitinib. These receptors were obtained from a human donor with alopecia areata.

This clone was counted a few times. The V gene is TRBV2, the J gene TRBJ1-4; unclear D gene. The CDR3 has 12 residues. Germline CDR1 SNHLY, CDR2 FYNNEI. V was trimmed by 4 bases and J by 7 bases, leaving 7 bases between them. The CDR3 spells CASSVGIEKLFF. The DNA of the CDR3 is TGTGCCAGCAGTGTAGGGATTGAAAAACTGTTTTTT.

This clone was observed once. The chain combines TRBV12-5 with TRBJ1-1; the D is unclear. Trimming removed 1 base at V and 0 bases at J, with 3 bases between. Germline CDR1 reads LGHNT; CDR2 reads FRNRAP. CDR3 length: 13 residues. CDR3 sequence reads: CASGLGMNTEAFF. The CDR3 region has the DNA TGTGCTAGTGGTTTGGGGATGAACACTGAAGCTTTCTTT.

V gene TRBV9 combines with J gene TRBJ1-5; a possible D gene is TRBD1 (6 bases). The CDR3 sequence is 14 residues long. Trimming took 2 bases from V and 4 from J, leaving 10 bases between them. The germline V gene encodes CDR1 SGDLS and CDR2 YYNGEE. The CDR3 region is CASSVDSGNQPQHF. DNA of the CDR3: TGTGCCAGCAGCGTGGACAGTGGGAATCAGCCCCAGCATTTT.

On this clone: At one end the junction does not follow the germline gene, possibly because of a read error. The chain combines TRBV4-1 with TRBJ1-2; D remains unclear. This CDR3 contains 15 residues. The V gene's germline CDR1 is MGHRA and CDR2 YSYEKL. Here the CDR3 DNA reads TGCGCCAGCAGCCAAGAGGCAGCTACTAACTATGGCTACGCCTTC. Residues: CASSQEAATNYGYAF.

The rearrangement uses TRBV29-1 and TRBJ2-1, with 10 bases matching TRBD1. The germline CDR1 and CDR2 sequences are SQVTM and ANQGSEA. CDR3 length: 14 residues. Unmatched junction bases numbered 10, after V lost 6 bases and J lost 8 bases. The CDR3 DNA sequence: TGCAGCGTAGACCGGGACAGGGGAATATATGAGCAGTTCTTC. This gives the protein CSVDRDRGIYEQFF.

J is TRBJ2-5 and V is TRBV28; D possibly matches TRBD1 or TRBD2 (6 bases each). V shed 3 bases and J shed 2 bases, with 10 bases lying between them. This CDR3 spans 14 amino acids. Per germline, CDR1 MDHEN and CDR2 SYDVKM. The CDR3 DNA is TGTGCCAGCAGTTTTGTAGGGGGGCAAGAGACCCAGTACTTC. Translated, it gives CASSFVGGQETQYF. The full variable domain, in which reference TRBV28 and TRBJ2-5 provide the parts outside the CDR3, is DVKVTQSSRYLVKRTGEKVFLECVQDMDHENMFWYRQDPGLGLRLIYFSYDVKMKEKGDIPEGYSVSREKKERFSLILESASTNQTSMYLCASSFVGGQETQYFGPGTRLLVL.

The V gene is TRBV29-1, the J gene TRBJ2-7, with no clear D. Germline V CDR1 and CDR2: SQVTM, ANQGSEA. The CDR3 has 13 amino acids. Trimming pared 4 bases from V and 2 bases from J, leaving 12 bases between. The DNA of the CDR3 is TGCAGCGTTGTAACCACCGTCCCCTACGAGCAGTACTTC. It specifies CSVVTTVPYEQYF.

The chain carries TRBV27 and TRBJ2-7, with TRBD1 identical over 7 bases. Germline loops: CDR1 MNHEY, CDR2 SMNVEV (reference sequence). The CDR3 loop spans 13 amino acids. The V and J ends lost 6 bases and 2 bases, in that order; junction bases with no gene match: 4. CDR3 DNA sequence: TGTGCCAGCAGGGGACAGACGGCCTACGAGCAGTACTTC. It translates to CASRGQTAYEQYF.

The CDR3 region is CSATLAGTISSYNEQFF. In DNA, the CDR3 is TGCAGCGCCACGCTAGCGGGGACTATAAGCTCCTACAATGAGCAGTTCTTC. The chain uses TRBV29-1 and TRBJ2-1, with TRBD2 matching 9 bases. The trim removed 7 bases at V and 0 bases at J, leaving 13 bases unmatched. CDR1 and CDR2 (germline): SQVTM, ANQGSEA. This CDR3 region has 17 residues.

CDR3 sequence: CASSLALTETGANVLTF. The CDR3 DNA reads as TGTGCCAGCAGCTTAGCGTTGACAGAAACTGGGGCCAACGTCCTGACTTTC. This chain links TRBV7-6 with TRBJ2-6; tentative D call: TRBD1 (5 bases). CDR1 and CDR2 (germline): SGHVS, FNYEAQ. This CDR3 contains 17 residues. Trimming removed 0 bases at V and 2 bases at J, with 11 bases between.

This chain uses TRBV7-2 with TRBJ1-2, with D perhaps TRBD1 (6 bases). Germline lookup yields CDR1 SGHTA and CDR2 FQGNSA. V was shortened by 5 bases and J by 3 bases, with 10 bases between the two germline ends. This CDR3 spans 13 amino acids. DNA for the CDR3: TGTGCCAGCAGCACGGACAGACACTATGGCTACACCTTC. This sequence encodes CASSTDRHYGYTF.

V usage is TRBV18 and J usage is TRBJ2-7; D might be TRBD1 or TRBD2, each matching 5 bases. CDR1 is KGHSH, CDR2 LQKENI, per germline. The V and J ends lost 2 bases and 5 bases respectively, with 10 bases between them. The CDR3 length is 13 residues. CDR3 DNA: TGTGCCAGCTCACCAGAGGGGCGGGACGAGCAGTACTTC. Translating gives CASSPEGRDEQYF.

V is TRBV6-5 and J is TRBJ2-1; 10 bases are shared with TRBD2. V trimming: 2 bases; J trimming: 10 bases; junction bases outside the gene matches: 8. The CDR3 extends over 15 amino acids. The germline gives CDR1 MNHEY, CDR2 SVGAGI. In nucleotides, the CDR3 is TGTGCCAGCAGTTACAAAAGCGGGGGGGCCAGCGAGCAGTTCTTC. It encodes CASSYKSGGASEQFF.

For the CDR3, the DNA is TGTGCCAGCTGGGGGGCGAATACGCAGTATTTT. Translation: CASWGANTQYF. The chain joins TRBV6-6 to TRBJ2-3, with D possibly called TRBD1 or TRBD2 (6 bases each). The CDR3 spans 11 residues. Trimming left V 8 bases short and J 7 bases short, with 10 bases between. From germline, CDR1 is MNHNY and CDR2 SVGAGI (reference sequence).

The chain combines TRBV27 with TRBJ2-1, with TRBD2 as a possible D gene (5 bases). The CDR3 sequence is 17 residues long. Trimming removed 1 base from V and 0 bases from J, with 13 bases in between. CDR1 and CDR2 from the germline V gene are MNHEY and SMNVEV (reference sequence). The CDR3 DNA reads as TGTGCCAGCAGTTTATTCGGGGTATCGAGCTCCTACAATGAGCAGTTCTTC. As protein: CASSLFGVSSSYNEQFF.

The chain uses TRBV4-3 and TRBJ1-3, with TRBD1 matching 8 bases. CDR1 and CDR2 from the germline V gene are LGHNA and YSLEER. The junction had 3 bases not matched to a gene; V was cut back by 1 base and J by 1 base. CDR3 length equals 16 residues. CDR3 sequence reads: CASSQGRTGSGNTIYF. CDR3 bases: TGCGCCAGCAGCCAAGGCCGGACAGGGTCTGGAAACACCATATATTTT.

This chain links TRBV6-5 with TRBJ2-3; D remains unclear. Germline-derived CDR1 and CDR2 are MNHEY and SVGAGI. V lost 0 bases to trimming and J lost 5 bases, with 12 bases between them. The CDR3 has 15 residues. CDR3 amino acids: CASSYSHPSIDTQYF. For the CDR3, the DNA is TGTGCCAGCAGTTACTCCCACCCCAGTATAGATACGCAGTATTTT.